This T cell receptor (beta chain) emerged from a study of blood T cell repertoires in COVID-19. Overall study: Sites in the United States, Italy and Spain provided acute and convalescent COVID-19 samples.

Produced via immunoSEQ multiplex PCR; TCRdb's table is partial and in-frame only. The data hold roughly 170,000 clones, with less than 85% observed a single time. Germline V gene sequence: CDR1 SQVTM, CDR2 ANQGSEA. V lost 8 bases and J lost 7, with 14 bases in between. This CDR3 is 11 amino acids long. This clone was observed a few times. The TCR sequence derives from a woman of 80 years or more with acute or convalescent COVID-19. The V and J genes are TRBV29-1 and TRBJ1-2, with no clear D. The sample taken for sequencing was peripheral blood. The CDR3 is CSFARERGYTF. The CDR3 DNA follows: TGCAGCTTTGCGAGGGAGCGTGGCTACACCTTC. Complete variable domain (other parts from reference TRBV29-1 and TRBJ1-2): SAVISQKPSRDICQRGTSLTIQCQVDSQVTMMFWYRQQPGQSLTLIATANQGSEATYESGFVIDKFPISRPNLTFSTLTVSNMSPEDSSIYLCSFARERGYTFGSGTRLTVV.